This TCR beta chain was captured in a study of shared clonotypes between healthy human individuals. Findings of the study overall: It was only blood that was sampled, and tissue repertoires likely differ. Depth of sequencing was expected to influence donor clonotype sharing.

V was trimmed by 6 bases and J by 0 bases, leaving 9 bases between them. The V gene's germline CDR1 is MNHEY and CDR2 SMNVEV (reference sequence). The CDR3 is made up of 14 amino acids. About this clone itself: Its antigen is unknown.

Negatively enriched CD4+ T cells were divided by CD45RA into naive and memory. Assay: immunoSEQ multiplex PCR; the TCRdb copy retains only in-frame clones and omits some. The sample includes some 1,600,000 clones, 95% to 99% of them seen just once. The material sequenced was naive CD4+ T cells sorted from blood. Sample subset: CD45RA+ positively selected. The receptor comes from a man aged 25 to 45 in good health. The V and J genes are TRBV27 and TRBJ1-5, with D perhaps matching TRBD1 (6 bases). CDR3 bases: TGTGCCAGCAGGGGGGCGGGTAGCAATCAGCCCCAGCATTTT. It specifies CASRGAGSNQPQHF.